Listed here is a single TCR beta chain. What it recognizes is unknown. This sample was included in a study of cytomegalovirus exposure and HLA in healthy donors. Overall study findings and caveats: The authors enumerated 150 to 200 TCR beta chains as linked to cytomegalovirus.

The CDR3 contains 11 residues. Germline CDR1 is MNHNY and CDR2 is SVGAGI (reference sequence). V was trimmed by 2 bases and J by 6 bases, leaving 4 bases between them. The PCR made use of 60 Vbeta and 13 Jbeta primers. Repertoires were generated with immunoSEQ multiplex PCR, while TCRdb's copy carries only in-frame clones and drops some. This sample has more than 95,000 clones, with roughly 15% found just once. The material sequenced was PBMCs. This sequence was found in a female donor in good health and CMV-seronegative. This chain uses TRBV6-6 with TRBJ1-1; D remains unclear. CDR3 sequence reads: CASSYPSEAFF. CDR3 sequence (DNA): TGTGCCAGCAGTTACCCCTCTGAAGCTTTCTTT.